This TCR beta chain emerged from a study of cytomegalovirus exposure and HLA in healthy donors (dated by TCRdb to the late 2010s). Notes on the research overall: According to a later analysis, the 100 to 150 validation repertoires were produced on the same platform as the 600 to 850 repertoires of the first cohort. The study combined high-throughput TCR immunosequencing, statistical association of individual TCRs with disease status, and machine learning to predict cytomegalovirus infection status. A separate validation cohort of roughly 130 different subjects was used in addition to the 666-subject first cohort. The study was designed to test whether signatures of past pathogen exposure could be identified by cataloging public T cell receptors.

Library prep was done by the immunoSEQ multiplex PCR assay. The paper's data handling went like this. A statistical classification framework was built to diagnose cytomegalovirus status from the catalog of TCR beta chain sequences. The table comes from immuneACCESS by way of TCRdb, which keeps in-frame sequences with V and J called. Part of the clones is missing from these tables; in studies checked, under half for an unresolved V gene and the rest for unknown reasons. The D gene and trimming were derived from the DNA, and the V and J assignments and clone size from that table. For this sample there are about 130,000 clones; approximately 92% appear just once. The ten largest make up 9% of the sample. What the research found in general, with its limitations: Cytomegalovirus status was reported to be diagnosed by the classifier with high specificity and sensitivity in both the original and validation cohorts. In a later analysis, TCRs clustered in the first cohort were found to also tend to co-occur in the 120 validation repertoires, with about 94% of cluster scores above 0. A later analysis lacked HLA typing for the validation cohort, so it scored co-occurrence in that cohort across all 120 or so repertoires. According to the authors, the approach could potentially be generalized to other disease states and immunological phenotypes. In vitro tests confirmed that a few of the cytomegalovirus-associated TCR beta chains recognize cytomegalovirus antigens. Most TCR sequences were seen in very few donors, while some public TCRs were found in many individuals. A total of 150 or so TCR beta chains were listed by the study as associated with cytomegalovirus.

The donors belonged to the validation cohort of over a hundred subjects, which was separate from the roughly 680-subject first cohort. On this clone: No antigen is known for it. No much larger clone is present one base from it, and per-base qualities are unavailable.

Per the germline V gene, SGHTS is the CDR1 and YDEGEE is the CDR2. Inclusive of the bounding cysteine and phenylalanine, the CDR3 is 14 residues long. Solely the CDR3 DNA is kept, with 42 bases framed from the first base. V lost 0 bases and J lost 4 bases, and the count of bases not matched to a germline gene is 2. Input material: PBMCs. This chain is built from TRBV5-8 and TRBJ2-7, and 9 junctional nucleotides match TRBD1. The clonotype comes from a woman between 18 and 29 years old in good health and CMV-seropositive. The CDR3 loop reads CASSLAGQGYEQYF. In nucleotides, the sequence is TGTGCCAGCAGCTTGGCGGGACAGGGATACGAGCAGTACTTC.